This T cell receptor beta chain was found in a study of blood T cell repertoires in COVID-19. Turning to the study itself: From the United States, Italy and Spain came samples of acute and convalescent COVID-19. The analysed material was cDNA or gDNA that came from T cells, B-cell-depleted T cells, or PBMCs.

The germline V gene has CDR1 MNHEY and CDR2 SVGAGI. Trimming stripped 2 bases from V and 4 bases from J, with 8 bases between. This CDR3 region has 13 residues. Original data processing: Amplification of reference gene primers provided the estimated nucleated cell counts. Data came from immunoSEQ multiplex PCR; TCRdb stores just in-frame clones and leaves some out. Clone size and V and J calls were adopted from that table, with D and trimming inferred from the DNA. The sample shows under 45,000 clones, about nine tenths of them seen only once. The origin of this receptor is a woman over 75 in a cohort sampled during active or convalescent COVID-19. The V and J genes are TRBV6-5 and TRBJ1-2, with D possibly TRBD1 on 5 matching bases. The material sequenced was peripheral blood. CDR3 bases: TGTGCCAGCAGTTACCCCGACAGCTATGGCTACACCTTC. It codes for CASSYPDSYGYTF.